These T cell receptor beta chains were read from a single sample in a study of T cell repertoires in cytomegalovirus infection. No antigens are known for them. One entry per CDR3 protein, called by TCRdb with MiXCR from the reads. The repertoire consists of 110,000 or so distinct CDR3 sequences, with less than 30% occurring once and the leading ten covering 80% to 90%. Sequencing was performed on CD8+ T cells from cultured PBMCs, taken from culture after CMV antigen stimulation. All receptors derive from a human donor in good health (CMV status not recorded). Some clones in this sample may be carry-over from other donors' samples. Both conserved end residues are part of each CDR3. Each record gives: CDR3 DNA, CDR3 protein, V gene, D gene, J gene, clone size. The D gene is left open where the match is weak. Size tells how often a clone was seen (once, few, many) or the class of an expanded clone, and some rows leave it out.

cdr3_nt: TGTGCCACCAGTGATCCGAGCGGGAGGGCCACAGATACGCAGTATTTT
cdr3_aa: CATSDPSGRATDTQYF
v_call: TRBV24-1
d_call: TRBD2
j_call: TRBJ2-3
clone_size: .

cdr3_nt: TGTGCCAGCAGGTACAGCGACACTGAAGCTTTCTTT
cdr3_aa: CASRYSDTEAFF
v_call: TRBV2
d_call: .
j_call: TRBJ1-1
clone_size: .

cdr3_nt: TGTGCCAGTAGTACGGGACAGGGGTGGAATGAAGCTTTCTTT
cdr3_aa: CASSTGQGWNEAFF
v_call: TRBV19
d_call: TRBD1
j_call: TRBJ1-1
clone_size: few

cdr3_nt: TGTGCCAGCAGTTTTAGTCGGGGGGCCCACAATGAGCAGTTCTTC
cdr3_aa: CASSFSRGAHNEQFF
v_call: TRBV12-3/TRBV12-4
d_call: .
j_call: TRBJ2-1
clone_size: many

cdr3_nt: TGTGCCAGCAGGCGGGACGGTATAAATGAAAAACTGTTTTTT
cdr3_aa: CASRRDGINEKLFF
v_call: TRBV7-9
d_call: .
j_call: TRBJ1-4
clone_size: many

cdr3_nt: TGTGCCAGCAGCCAAGATAATAACTATGGCTACACCTTC
cdr3_aa: CASSQDNNYGYTF
v_call: TRBV3-1
d_call: .
j_call: TRBJ1-2
clone_size: .

cdr3_nt: TGCAGTGCTAGATGGGGCGGGGGGGAACCCTTC
cdr3_aa: CSARWGGGEPF
v_call: TRBV20-1
d_call: TRBD2
j_call: TRBJ2-1
clone_size: many

cdr3_nt: TGCAGCGTAAGGGGGGGGAGGTTGGAGACATGGAACACTGAAGCTTTCTTT
cdr3_aa: CSVRGGRLETWNTEAFF
v_call: TRBV29-1
d_call: .
j_call: TRBJ1-1
clone_size: few

cdr3_nt: TGCGCCAGCAGCCCGGAGATGGCGGGGAGATTAGGAGATACGCAGTATTTT
cdr3_aa: CASSPEMAGRLGDTQYF
v_call: TRBV5-1
d_call: .
j_call: TRBJ2-3
clone_size: .

cdr3_nt: TGTGCCACCCATGGGGGACACGGTGATAGCACAGATACGCAGTATTTT
cdr3_aa: CATHGGHGDSTDTQYF
v_call: TRBV10-3
d_call: .
j_call: TRBJ2-3
clone_size: few

cdr3_nt: TGCGCCAGCAGCCAAGATGAACGGATGATCAACACTGAAGCTTTCTTT
cdr3_aa: CASSQDERMINTEAFF
v_call: TRBV4-1
d_call: .
j_call: TRBJ1-1
clone_size: .

cdr3_nt: TGTGCCAGCAGCTTTATCGACACCGTTTTGATGGGTGGCTACACCTTC
cdr3_aa: CASSFIDTVLMGGYTF
v_call: TRBV7-9
d_call: .
j_call: TRBJ1-2
clone_size: many

cdr3_nt: TGCGCCAGCAAACCGGGACAGGGATATAACAATGAGCAGTTCTTC
cdr3_aa: CASKPGQGYNNEQFF
v_call: TRBV4-1
d_call: TRBD1
j_call: TRBJ2-1
clone_size: few

cdr3_nt: TGTGCCAGCAGCTTATGGCAGACTAGCACAGATACGCAGTATTTT
cdr3_aa: CASSLWQTSTDTQYF
v_call: TRBV5-6
d_call: .
j_call: TRBJ2-3
clone_size: few

cdr3_nt: TGCAGTGCTAGAGATCAAACAGGGCCAAACACCGGGGAGCTGTTTTTT
cdr3_aa: CSARDQTGPNTGELFF
v_call: TRBV20-1
d_call: .
j_call: TRBJ2-2
clone_size: .

cdr3_nt: TGTGCCAGCAGCCTCGGACAGGGGGCAATCGATGAGCAGTTCTTC
cdr3_aa: CASSLGQGAIDEQFF
v_call: TRBV7-9
d_call: TRBD1
j_call: TRBJ2-1
clone_size: few

cdr3_nt: TGTGCCAGCAAGGGAGGGCTGTATAGCAATCAGCCCCAGCATTTT
cdr3_aa: CASKGGLYSNQPQHF
v_call: TRBV28
d_call: .
j_call: TRBJ1-5
clone_size: few

cdr3_nt: TGTGCCAGCAGTGTAGGGGTGGTTGAGCAGTTCTTC
cdr3_aa: CASSVGVVEQFF
v_call: TRBV28
d_call: .
j_call: TRBJ2-1
clone_size: many

cdr3_nt: TGTGCCAGCAGTGAACGCCAGCTGAACACTGAAGCTTTCTTT
cdr3_aa: CASSERQLNTEAFF
v_call: TRBV2
d_call: .
j_call: TRBJ1-1
clone_size: .

cdr3_nt: TGTGCCAGCAGCTTAGGCACCTTCTATGGCTACACCTTC
cdr3_aa: CASSLGTFYGYTF
v_call: TRBV7-2
d_call: .
j_call: TRBJ1-2
clone_size: many

cdr3_nt: TGTGCCAGCAGCCTCGACGAGACAGACGGCTACGAGCAGTACTTC
cdr3_aa: CASSLDETDGYEQYF
v_call: TRBV9
d_call: .
j_call: TRBJ2-7
clone_size: .

cdr3_nt: TGTGCCAGCAGTTTATCTTCGGGGGCGACCCAGTACTTC
cdr3_aa: CASSLSSGATQYF
v_call: TRBV27
d_call: .
j_call: TRBJ2-5
clone_size: many

cdr3_nt: TGTGCCAGCAGTCGGGACACCGGAAAGCAGTTCTTC
cdr3_aa: CASSRDTGKQFF
v_call: TRBV2
d_call: .
j_call: TRBJ2-1
clone_size: many

cdr3_nt: TGTGCCAGTAGTATTTTAGAGCGGGGGCTCTCCTACAATGAGCAGTTCTTC
cdr3_aa: CASSILERGLSYNEQFF
v_call: TRBV19
d_call: TRBD2
j_call: TRBJ2-1
clone_size: few

cdr3_nt: TGCAGTGCTAGAGACCGAAGGGGGACCGTCTATGGCTACACCTTC
cdr3_aa: CSARDRRGTVYGYTF
v_call: TRBV20-1
d_call: .
j_call: TRBJ1-2
clone_size: many

cdr3_nt: TGTGCCAGCAGCCACCGGGACGTACACAACAATGAGCAGTTCTTC
cdr3_aa: CASSHRDVHNNEQFF
v_call: TRBV7-9
d_call: .
j_call: TRBJ2-1
clone_size: few

cdr3_nt: TGTGCCAGCAGTTCATCTTACTACGAGCAGTACTTC
cdr3_aa: CASSSSYYEQYF
v_call: TRBV6-1
d_call: .
j_call: TRBJ2-7
clone_size: .

cdr3_nt: TGTGCCAGCAGCTTAGCTCCCCTGGGCCATGAGCAGTTCTTC
cdr3_aa: CASSLAPLGHEQFF
v_call: TRBV7-7
d_call: .
j_call: TRBJ2-1
clone_size: .

cdr3_nt: TGTGCCAGCCGGGGCTCCTACGAGCAGTACTTC
cdr3_aa: CASRGSYEQYF
v_call: TRBV2
d_call: .
j_call: TRBJ2-7
clone_size: .

cdr3_nt: TGCGCCAGCAGCCAATCGACAGGTCTTAGCAATCAGCCCCAGCATTTT
cdr3_aa: CASSQSTGLSNQPQHF
v_call: TRBV4-1
d_call: .
j_call: TRBJ1-5
clone_size: once

cdr3_nt: TGTGCCAGCAGCGCGGGGACAGAAGAGACCCAGTACTTC
cdr3_aa: CASSAGTEETQYF
v_call: TRBV7-8
d_call: .
j_call: TRBJ2-5
clone_size: few

cdr3_nt: TGTGCCAGCAGCCAAAGCGAGGCAGGGAACAATGAGCAGTTCTTC
cdr3_aa: CASSQSEAGNNEQFF
v_call: TRBV7-9
d_call: .
j_call: TRBJ2-1
clone_size: many

cdr3_nt: TGTGCCAGCAGTGAAGGGATTGCGGGGTCCCCTTTCGACACTGAAGCTTTCTTT
cdr3_aa: CASSEGIAGSPFDTEAFF
v_call: TRBV2
d_call: .
j_call: TRBJ1-1
clone_size: once

cdr3_nt: TGTGCCAGCAGCCGGGGGCACCAAGAGACCCAGTACTTC
cdr3_aa: CASSRGHQETQYF
v_call: TRBV11-3
d_call: .
j_call: TRBJ2-5
clone_size: .

cdr3_nt: TGTGCCAGCAGCTGGGGGCCGAACACTGAAGCTTTCTTT
cdr3_aa: CASSWGPNTEAFF
v_call: TRBV7-2
d_call: .
j_call: TRBJ1-1
clone_size: many

cdr3_nt: TGTGCCGGCAGCCACGGGGTAGCTAACACAGATACGCAGTATTTT
cdr3_aa: CAGSHGVANTDTQYF
v_call: TRBV7-2
d_call: .
j_call: TRBJ2-3
clone_size: .

cdr3_nt: TGTGCCAGCAGCGAACTAGCGGGGGCATCCTACAATGAGCAGTTCTTC
cdr3_aa: CASSELAGASYNEQFF
v_call: TRBV7-2
d_call: TRBD2
j_call: TRBJ2-1
clone_size: many

cdr3_nt: TGTGCCAGCAGCTTAGATCGGCGGACAGGGGGCTTTGCGTGGGCCAACGTCCTGACTTTC
cdr3_aa: CASSLDRRTGGFAWANVLTF
v_call: TRBV11-2
d_call: TRBD1
j_call: TRBJ2-6
clone_size: .

cdr3_nt: TGTGCCAGCTGCGTCTGGCAGACTGATTCACCCCTCCACTTT
cdr3_aa: CASCVWQTDSPLHF
v_call: TRBV2
d_call: .
j_call: TRBJ1-6
clone_size: few

cdr3_nt: TGTGCCAGCAGCCCCTGGGGGGGGAATGAGCAGTTCTTC
cdr3_aa: CASSPWGGNEQFF
v_call: TRBV7-2
d_call: TRBD2
j_call: TRBJ2-1
clone_size: many

cdr3_nt: TGTGCCAGTAGTCTACGTGGGATCGCCTACGAGCAGTACTTC
cdr3_aa: CASSLRGIAYEQYF
v_call: TRBV19
d_call: .
j_call: TRBJ2-7
clone_size: .

cdr3_nt: TGTGCCAGCAGCTTAGAGCCTAGCGGGGGGGCGACAGATACGCAGTATTTT
cdr3_aa: CASSLEPSGGATDTQYF
v_call: TRBV7-2
d_call: TRBD2
j_call: TRBJ2-3
clone_size: many

cdr3_nt: TGCGCCAGCAGCCAATCGCAGGGGGCAATCGAGCAGTACTTC
cdr3_aa: CASSQSQGAIEQYF
v_call: TRBV4-1
d_call: TRBD1
j_call: TRBJ2-7
clone_size: .

cdr3_nt: TGTGCCAGCAGCTTAGTGTCGGCAGGTTTGAACACTGAAGCTTTCTTT
cdr3_aa: CASSLVSAGLNTEAFF
v_call: TRBV11-2
d_call: .
j_call: TRBJ1-1
clone_size: few

cdr3_nt: TGTGCCAGCAGTTTTGGGACCGGCCCTGAGCAGTTCTTC
cdr3_aa: CASSFGTGPEQFF
v_call: TRBV27
d_call: .
j_call: TRBJ2-1
clone_size: .

cdr3_nt: TGCGCCAGCAGCCGCCTGGGACAGGCTGTCAACACTGAAGCTTTCTTT
cdr3_aa: CASSRLGQAVNTEAFF
v_call: TRBV4-1
d_call: TRBD1
j_call: TRBJ1-1
clone_size: few

cdr3_nt: TGTGCCAGCAGTGAAGGGTGGGACGAGCAGTTCTTC
cdr3_aa: CASSEGWDEQFF
v_call: TRBV2
d_call: .
j_call: TRBJ2-1
clone_size: .

cdr3_nt: TGTGCCAGCAGCTTTACCCCGGGACGGCCTGCCAATGAGCAGTTCTTC
cdr3_aa: CASSFTPGRPANEQFF
v_call: TRBV7-6
d_call: .
j_call: TRBJ2-1
clone_size: many